The clone carrying this T cell receptor (beta chain) was observed a handful of times. No antigen is known for it. Ligated cDNA underwent four rounds of PCR with nested alpha and beta constant region primers and SP2. Alpha and beta constant region primers primed reverse transcription for blood and skin samples. TCRdb ran MiXCR on the 5' RACE reads and lists one entry per CDR3 protein. Of more than 55,000 distinct CDR3 sequences in the sample, 6.5% to 8.5% were seen once. The record originates from a study of naive and memory T cell subsets. TCR cDNA received a 3' ligated oligonucleotide that carried a UMI. Whole-blood samples were approximately 2.6 ml of peripheral blood from healthy adult volunteers. Unsorted total RNA, roughly 1 to 1,100 ng, was DNase treated before reverse transcription. Whole-study results and caveats: The RNA method is potentially sensitive to activation and differentiation changes.

Per germline, CDR1 GTSNPN and CDR2 SVGIG (reference sequence). V lost 4 bases and J lost 3; bases outside the gene matches: 5. This CDR3 has 13 residues. The genes are TRBV30 and TRBJ2-7, with 8 bases aligning to TRBD1. The sequence was collected from a female donor in good health. The CDR3 sequence: CAWTRDRYYEQYF. The DNA for the CDR3 is TGTGCCTGGACACGGGACAGGTACTACGAGCAGTACTTC.